Listed below are T cell receptor beta chains from one sample, sequenced in a study of T-cell memory formation after mild COVID-19. One entry per CDR3 protein, called by TCRdb with MiXCR from the 5' RACE reads. Among a few hundred thousand distinct CDR3 sequences listed, around 21% were seen once. Sample: PBMCs or a T cell subset sorted from them (not recorded which). The receptor set was obtained from an adult woman who had mild COVID-19 (a few samples of this study predate the infection). Cell type and time point are not known. The CDR3 runs from the conserved cysteine through the conserved F or W. A row's size may be missing; if present it is once, few, many or a size class.

v_gene	j_gene	abundance	CDR3aa
TRBV20-1	TRBJ2-2	.	CSASGTGGELFF
TRBV5-1	TRBJ2-6	.	CASSLGRLTSGANVLTF
TRBV7-6	TRBJ2-5	few	CASSFIPLEEKRQETQYF
TRBV4-1	TRBJ2-3	.	CASSQELTSQDTQYF
TRBV7-2	TRBJ2-7	many	CASSFNGGSYEQYF
TRBV7-9	TRBJ2-7	.	CASSPREYEQYF
TRBV20-1	TRBJ1-5	.	CSARDAGTQHF
TRBV4-2	TRBJ2-6	few	CASTSTGGSGANVLTF
TRBV7-6	TRBJ2-5	few	CASSTDNQGTQYF
TRBV4-3	TRBJ1-4	.	CASSREGTPINEKLFF
TRBV10-3	TRBJ2-1	.	CAISAGGNEQFF
TRBV12-3/TRBV12-4	TRBJ2-2	many	CASTLVGKSGELFF
TRBV19	TRBJ2-7	many	CASRTDTTSYEQYF
TRBV12-3/TRBV12-4	TRBJ2-3	few	CASGLAGGNTDTQYF
TRBV11-1	TRBJ2-1	.	CASSSGQGGMDNEQFF
TRBV20-1	TRBJ2-1	many	CSARDPGLDGSEQFF
TRBV4-3	TRBJ1-2	few	CASSQDATGNGYTF
TRBV7-2	TRBJ2-6	few	CASSLGPVSGANVLTF
TRBV4-1	TRBJ2-4	.	CASSPNWNIQYF
TRBV5-1	TRBJ2-3	few	CASSAGDTDTQYF
TRBV7-2	TRBJ1-5	.	CASSLLGGSNQPQHF
TRBV11-1	TRBJ2-2	few	CASSSPQTPTGELFF
TRBV12-3/TRBV12-4	TRBJ1-2	few	CASSPRDRGEIGYGYTF
TRBV18	TRBJ2-7	.	CASSPPWGDSREQYF
TRBV7-9	TRBJ2-3	few	CASSPRASGTGGTNTQYF
TRBV6-5	TRBJ1-5	.	CASRARRNQPQHF
TRBV19	TRBJ2-2	few	CASSIIAGPLSGELFF
TRBV13	TRBJ2-5	once	CASSLGVGIETQYF
TRBV7-6	TRBJ2-1	few	CASSQEGYSYNEQFF
TRBV18	TRBJ2-7	few	CASSPPKGSLGYEQYF
TRBV18	TRBJ1-1	.	CASSHGTNTEAFF
TRBV20-1	TRBJ2-7	.	CSATGLAGIEQYF
TRBV5-4	TRBJ1-6	.	CASSLEQGQGSPLHF
TRBV4-1	TRBJ1-1	.	CASSQELRRRTGENTEAFF
TRBV12-3/TRBV12-4	TRBJ2-3	.	CASSGISSTDTQYF
TRBV12-3/TRBV12-4	TRBJ2-7	.	CASSFDPADEQYF
TRBV4-3	TRBJ2-1	.	CASSQKGSGSSYNEQFF
TRBV9	TRBJ1-1	few	CASSTYRGLGTEAFF
TRBV12-3/TRBV12-4	TRBJ2-7	many	CASSFQGSVFWNEQYF
TRBV3-1	TRBJ2-7	.	CASSQGTASGINEQYF
TRBV12-3/TRBV12-4	TRBJ1-1	few	CASREQGAGMTEAFF
TRBV20-1	TRBJ2-1	few	CSAGNSGKYNEQFF
TRBV4-2	TRBJ2-2	.	CASSQAWPTPGELFF
TRBV25-1	TRBJ2-1	.	CASVNLGVQGYNEQFF
TRBV19	TRBJ1-6	.	CASSIGDRGLAPMSSPLHF
TRBV5-5	TRBJ2-2	few	CASSFMKYITGELFF
TRBV7-6	TRBJ2-5	.	CASSFTDATGASPNF
TRBV12-3/TRBV12-4	TRBJ2-5	.	CASSNPQGIYQETQYF